This T cell receptor (beta chain) came from a study of T-cell reconstitution after alpha-beta-depleted transplantation in children. Details on this clonotype: Its specificity is unknown.

V lost 4 bases and J lost 5, with 29 bases in between. Germline CDR1 SGHAT, CDR2 FQDESV (reference sequence). The CDR3 has 19 amino acids. Preparing the TCRbeta library involved the use of unique molecular identifiers. TCRdb reanalysed the PCR reads using MiXCR and keeps one entry per CDR3 protein. The sample has almost 500,000 distinct CDR3 sequences, roughly a tenth seen once. The study, taken as a whole, reports: The authors attributed T-cell counts and diversity one year after transplant mostly to newly produced T cells. Alpha-beta T cells about two months after transplant reportedly derived from several hundred expanded graft clones.

V is TRBV11-1 and J is TRBJ2-5; D may correspond to TRBD1 or TRBD2 (5 bases each). The sample here was PBMCs, taken before TCRalphabeta/CD19-depleted stem cell transplant. The source of this sequence is a child aged 2-15 years with inherited bone marrow failure, due to receive a stem cell transplant. The CDR3 DNA follows: TGTGCCAGCAGCTCCGACCTTCAGGCTGGGGGACGGTTGTGGGAGACCCAGTACTTC. Translating gives CASSSDLQAGGRLWETQYF.